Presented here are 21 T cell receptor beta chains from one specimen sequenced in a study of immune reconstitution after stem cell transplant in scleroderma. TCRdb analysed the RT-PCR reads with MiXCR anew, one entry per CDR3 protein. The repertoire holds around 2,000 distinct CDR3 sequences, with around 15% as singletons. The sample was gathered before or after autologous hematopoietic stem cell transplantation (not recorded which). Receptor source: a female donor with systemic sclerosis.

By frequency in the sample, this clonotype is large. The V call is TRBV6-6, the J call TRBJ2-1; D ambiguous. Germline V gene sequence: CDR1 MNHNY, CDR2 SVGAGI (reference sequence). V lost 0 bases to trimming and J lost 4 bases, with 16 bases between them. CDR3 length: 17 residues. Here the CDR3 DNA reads TGTGCCAGCAGTTACTCGCCCCAGGACGGGTTGTACAATGAGCAGTTCTTC. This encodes CASSYSPQDGLYNEQFF.

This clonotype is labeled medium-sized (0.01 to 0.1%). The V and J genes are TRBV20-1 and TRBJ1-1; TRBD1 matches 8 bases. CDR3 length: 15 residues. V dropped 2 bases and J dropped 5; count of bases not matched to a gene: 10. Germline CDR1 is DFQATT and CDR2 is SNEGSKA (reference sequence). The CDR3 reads CSARPTGAGGTEAFF. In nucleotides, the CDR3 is TGCAGTGCTAGACCGACAGGGGCGGGGGGGACTGAAGCTTTCTTT.

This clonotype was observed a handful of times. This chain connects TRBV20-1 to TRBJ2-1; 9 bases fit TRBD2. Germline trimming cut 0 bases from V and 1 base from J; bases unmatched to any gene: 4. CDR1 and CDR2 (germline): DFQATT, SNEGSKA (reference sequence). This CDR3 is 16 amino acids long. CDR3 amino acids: CSARDRLAVSYNEQFF. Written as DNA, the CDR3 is TGCAGTGCTAGAGACCGACTAGCGGTATCCTACAATGAGCAGTTCTTC.

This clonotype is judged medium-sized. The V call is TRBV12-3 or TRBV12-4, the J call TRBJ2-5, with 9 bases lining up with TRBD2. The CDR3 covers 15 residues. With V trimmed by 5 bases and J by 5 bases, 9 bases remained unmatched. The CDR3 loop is CASSPTRGGGETQYF. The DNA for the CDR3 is TGTGCCAGCAGTCCTACCCGCGGGGGGGGGGAGACCCAGTACTTC.

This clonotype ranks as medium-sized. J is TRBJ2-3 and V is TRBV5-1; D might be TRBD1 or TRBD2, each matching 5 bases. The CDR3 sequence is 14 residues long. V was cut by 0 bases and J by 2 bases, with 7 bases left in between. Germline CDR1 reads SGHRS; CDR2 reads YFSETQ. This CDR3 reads CASSLGGTTDTQYF. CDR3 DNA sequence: TGCGCCAGCAGCTTGGGGGGGACCACAGATACGCAGTATTTT.

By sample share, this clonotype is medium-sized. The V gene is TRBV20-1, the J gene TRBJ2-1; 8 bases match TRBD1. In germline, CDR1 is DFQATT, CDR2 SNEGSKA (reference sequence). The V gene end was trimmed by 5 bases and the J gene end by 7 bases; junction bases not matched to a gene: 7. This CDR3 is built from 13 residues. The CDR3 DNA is TGCAGTGCTTCGACAGGGGATTTGAATGAGCAGTTCTTC. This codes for CSASTGDLNEQFF.

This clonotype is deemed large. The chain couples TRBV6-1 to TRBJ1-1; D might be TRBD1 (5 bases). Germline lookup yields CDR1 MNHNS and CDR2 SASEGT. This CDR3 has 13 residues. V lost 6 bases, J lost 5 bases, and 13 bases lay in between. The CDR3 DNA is TGTGCCAGCAGCGAGAGGGGTCGGACTGAAGCTTTCTTT. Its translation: CASSERGRTEAFF.

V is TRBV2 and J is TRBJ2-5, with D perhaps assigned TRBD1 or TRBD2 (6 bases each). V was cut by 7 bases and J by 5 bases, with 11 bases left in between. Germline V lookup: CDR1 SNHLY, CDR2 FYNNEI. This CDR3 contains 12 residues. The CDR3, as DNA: TGTGCCAGCAAGGGGGACTGGGAGACCCAGTACTTC. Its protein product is CASKGDWETQYF.

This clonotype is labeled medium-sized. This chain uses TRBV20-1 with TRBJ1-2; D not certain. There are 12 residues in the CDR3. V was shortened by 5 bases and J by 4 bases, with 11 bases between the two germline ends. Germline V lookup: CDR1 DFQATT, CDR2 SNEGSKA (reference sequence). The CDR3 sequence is CSAEWGTYGYTF. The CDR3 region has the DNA TGCAGTGCTGAATGGGGTACCTATGGCTACACCTTC.

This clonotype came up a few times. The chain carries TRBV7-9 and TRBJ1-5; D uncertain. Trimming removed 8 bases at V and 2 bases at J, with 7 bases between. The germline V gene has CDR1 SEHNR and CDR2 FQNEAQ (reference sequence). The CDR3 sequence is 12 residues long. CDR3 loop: CASQEGNQPQHF. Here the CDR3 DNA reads TGTGCCAGCCAGGAGGGCAATCAGCCCCAGCATTTT.

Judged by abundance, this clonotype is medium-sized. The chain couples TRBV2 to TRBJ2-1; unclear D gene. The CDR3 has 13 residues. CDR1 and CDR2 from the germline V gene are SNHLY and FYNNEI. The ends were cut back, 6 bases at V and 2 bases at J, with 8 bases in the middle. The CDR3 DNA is TGTGCCAGCAGGTGGGGTCCCTACAATGAGCAGTTCTTC. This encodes CASRWGPYNEQFF. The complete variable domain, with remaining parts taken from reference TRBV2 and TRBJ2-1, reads EPEVTQTPSHQVTQMGQEVILRCVPISNHLYFYWYRQILGQKVEFLVSFYNNEISEKSEIFDDQFSVERPDGSNFTLKIRSTKLEDSAMYFCASRWGPYNEQFFGPGTRLTVL.

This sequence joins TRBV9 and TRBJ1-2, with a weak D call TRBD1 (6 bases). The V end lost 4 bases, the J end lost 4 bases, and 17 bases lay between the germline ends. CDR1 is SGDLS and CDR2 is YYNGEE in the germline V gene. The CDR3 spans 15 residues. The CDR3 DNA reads TGTGCCAGCAGCACGAGACAGGACCCATTCTATGGCTACACCTTC. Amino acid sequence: CASSTRQDPFYGYTF.

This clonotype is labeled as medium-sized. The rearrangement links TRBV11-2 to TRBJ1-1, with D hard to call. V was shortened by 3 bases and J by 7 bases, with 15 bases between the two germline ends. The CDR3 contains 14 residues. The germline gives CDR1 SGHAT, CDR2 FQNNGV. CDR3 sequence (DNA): TGTGCCAGCAGCTTCCAGGATCCGGGAGGTGAAGCTTTCTTT. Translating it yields CASSFQDPGGEAFF.

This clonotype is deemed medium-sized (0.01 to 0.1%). The CDR3 DNA follows: TGTGCCAGCAGCTCCCAGGGGACTGAAGCTTTCTTT. Translating gives CASSSQGTEAFF. The chain carries TRBV7-9 and TRBJ1-1, with D maybe TRBD1 (6 bases). The CDR3 consists of 12 residues. The germline gives CDR1 SEHNR, CDR2 FQNEAQ (reference sequence). Trimming left V 4 bases short and J 5 bases short, with 8 bases between.

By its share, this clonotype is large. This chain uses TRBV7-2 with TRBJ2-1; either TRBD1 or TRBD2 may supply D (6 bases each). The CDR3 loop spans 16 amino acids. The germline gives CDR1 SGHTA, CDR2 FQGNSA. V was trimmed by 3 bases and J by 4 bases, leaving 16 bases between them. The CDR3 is CASSLGPTRGYNEQFF. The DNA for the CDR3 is TGTGCCAGCAGCTTGGGGCCGACTAGGGGGTACAATGAGCAGTTCTTC. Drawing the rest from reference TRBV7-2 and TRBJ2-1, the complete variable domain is GAGVSQSPSNKVTEKGKDVELRCDPISGHTALYWYRQSLGQGLEFLIYFQGNSAPDKSGLPSDRFSAERTGGSVSTLTIQRTQQEDSAVYLCASSLGPTRGYNEQFFGPGTRLTVL.

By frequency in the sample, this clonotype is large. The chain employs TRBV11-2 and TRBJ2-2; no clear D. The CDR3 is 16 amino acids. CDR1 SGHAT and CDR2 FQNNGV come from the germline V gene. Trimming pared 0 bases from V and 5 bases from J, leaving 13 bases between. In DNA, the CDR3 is TGTGCCAGCAGCTTAGATTCTGGGCTATTAACCGGGGAGCTGTTTTTT. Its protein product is CASSLDSGLLTGELFF.

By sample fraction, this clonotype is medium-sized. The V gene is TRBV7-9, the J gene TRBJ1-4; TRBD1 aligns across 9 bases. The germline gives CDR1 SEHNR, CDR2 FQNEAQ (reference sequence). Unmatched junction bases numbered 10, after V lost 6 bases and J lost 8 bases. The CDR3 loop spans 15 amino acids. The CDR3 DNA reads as TGTGCCAGCAGACCGACGGACAGGGGTGAAGAAAAACTGTTTTTT. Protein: CASRPTDRGEEKLFF. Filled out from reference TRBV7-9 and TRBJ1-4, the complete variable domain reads DTGVSQNPRHKITKRGQNVTFRCDPISEHNRLYWYRQTLGQGPEFLTYFQNEAQLEKSRLLSDRFSAERPKGSFSTLEIQRTEQGDSAMYLCASRPTDRGEEKLFFGSGTQLSVL.

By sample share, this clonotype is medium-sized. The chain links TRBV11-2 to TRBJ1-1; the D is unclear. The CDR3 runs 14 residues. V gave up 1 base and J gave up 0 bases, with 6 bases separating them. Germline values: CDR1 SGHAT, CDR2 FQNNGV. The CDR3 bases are TGTGCCAGCAGCTTAGGACCTATGAACACTGAAGCTTTCTTT. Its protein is CASSLGPMNTEAFF.

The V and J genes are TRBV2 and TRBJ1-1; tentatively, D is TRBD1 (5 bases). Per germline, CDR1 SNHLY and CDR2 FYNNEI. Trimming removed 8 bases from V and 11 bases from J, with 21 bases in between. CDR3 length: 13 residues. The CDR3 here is CASDTGTRGAAFF. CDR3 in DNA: TGTGCCAGCGATACGGGGACCCGTGGAGCGGCTTTCTTT.

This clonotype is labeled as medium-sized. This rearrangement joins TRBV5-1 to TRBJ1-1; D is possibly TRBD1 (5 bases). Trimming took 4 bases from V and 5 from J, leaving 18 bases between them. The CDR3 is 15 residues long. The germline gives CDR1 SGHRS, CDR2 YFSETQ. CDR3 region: CASSRVGGAETEAFF. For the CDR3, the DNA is TGCGCCAGCAGCCGAGTTGGAGGGGCAGAAACTGAAGCTTTCTTT.

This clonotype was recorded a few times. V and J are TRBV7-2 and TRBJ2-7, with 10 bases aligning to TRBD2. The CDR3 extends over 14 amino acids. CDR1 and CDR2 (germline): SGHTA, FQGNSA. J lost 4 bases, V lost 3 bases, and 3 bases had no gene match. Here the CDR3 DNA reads TGTGCCAGCAGCTTGGGACTAGCGTTTTACGAGCAGTACTTC. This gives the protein CASSLGLAFYEQYF.